These 18 T cell receptor beta chains were all obtained from the same sample, sequenced in a study of T cells in Graves' hyperthyroidism and ophthalmopathy. The TCR beta CDR3 regions underwent amplification using RNA transcripts as the source. HTBI primers were the set used in a first-round RT-PCR of the TCR CDR3. TCRdb reprocessed the multiplex PCR reads via MiXCR and lists one record per CDR3 protein. The data show about 400,000 distinct CDR3 sequences, about 15% seen once. Sequencing input: blood. The receptors were sampled from a woman aged 30 to 39 with Graves' hyperthyroidism.

The chain combines TRBV13 with TRBJ2-3; 12 bases are shared with TRBD1. CDR3 length: 16 amino acids. Germline V gene data show CDR1 as PRHDT and CDR2 as FYEKMQ (reference sequence). V was clipped by 5 bases and J by 3 bases; unmatched bases: 6. Written as DNA, the CDR3 is TGTGCCAGCAGCCCCCGGGACAGGGGGCGGACAGATACGCAGTATTTT. Translating it yields CASSPRDRGRTDTQYF.

V and J are TRBV6-1 and TRBJ1-5; tentative D call: TRBD1 (5 bases). Trimming took 1 base from V and 6 from J, leaving 13 bases between them. The length of the CDR3 is 15 residues. Germline assignment: CDR1 MNHNS and CDR2 SASEGT. CDR3 DNA sequence: TGTGCCAGCAGTGAAGAGGTGGCGGGGGGTCAGCCCCAGCATTTT. Protein sequence: CASSEEVAGGQPQHF.

This clonotype was found many times. The chain employs TRBV3-1 and TRBJ1-4; no reliable D call. The germline V gene encodes CDR1 LGHDT and CDR2 YNNKEL (reference sequence). The CDR3 covers 17 residues. V lost 1 base and J lost 0, with 12 bases in between. CDR3 in DNA: TGTGCCAGCAGCCAAGGAATAGCTTCTCCAACTAATGAAAAACTGTTTTTT. It yields the protein CASSQGIASPTNEKLFF.

This clonotype has a handful of counts. The chain has TRBV6-4 and TRBJ2-2; D remains unclear. The CDR3 is 13 residues long. Per the germline V gene, CDR1 is MRHNA and CDR2 is SNTAGT. The V gene lost 3 bases and the J gene lost 4 bases, with 6 bases spanning the gap. CDR3 DNA: TGTGCCAGCAGTGAATACAGCACCGGGGAGCTGTTTTTT. Translation: CASSEYSTGELFF.

This clonotype was seen at least ten times. CDR3 amino acids: CASITGGPYNEQFF. The CDR3 coding sequence is TGTGCCAGCATCACAGGAGGGCCGTACAATGAGCAGTTCTTC. The chain is built from TRBV28 and TRBJ2-1; weak D call: TRBD2 (6 bases). Germline V gene sequence: CDR1 MDHEN, CDR2 SYDVKM. The CDR3 contains 14 residues. V was trimmed by 7 bases and J by 4 bases, leaving 14 bases between them.

This clonotype was seen only a few times. Its ends do not fully match the called genes, so a read error is possible. The chain employs TRBV7-2 and TRBJ2-5; 10 bases line up with TRBD1. This CDR3 contains 15 residues. Germline CDR1 and CDR2: SGHTA and FQGNSA. CDR3 amino acids: CASSPDRGHHETQYF. CDR3 DNA: TGTGCCAGCAGCCCCGACAGGGGGCACCATGAGACCCAGTACTTC.

The genes are TRBV29-1 and TRBJ2-2; possibly TRBD1 for D (5 bases). Trimming removed 5 bases from V and 5 bases from J, with 15 bases in between. The germline V gene has CDR1 SQVTM and CDR2 ANQGSEA. The CDR3 is 14 amino acids. CDR3 DNA sequence: TGCAGCGTTTTGGGGCAGCTGACGACCGGGGAGCTGTTTTTT. Protein: CSVLGQLTTGELFF.

This chain links TRBV28 with TRBJ2-3, with 9 bases that match TRBD2. The CDR3 is 16 amino acids. Trimming cost V 5 bases and J 2 bases; bases outside gene matches: 8. Germline V lookup: CDR1 MDHEN, CDR2 SYDVKM. The CDR3 protein is CASSDSSGSSTDTQYF. The CDR3 region has the DNA TGTGCCAGCAGTGATAGTAGCGGGAGCTCCACAGATACGCAGTATTTT.

This clonotype was counted ten times or more. The chain carries TRBV12-3 or TRBV12-4 and TRBJ1-6, with D perhaps matching TRBD1 (6 bases). CDR3 length equals 14 residues. The V and J ends lost 6 bases and 10 bases respectively, with 16 bases between them. CDR3 loop: CASSLATGISPLHF. The CDR3 DNA reads TGTGCCAGCAGCCTCGCTACAGGGATCTCACCCCTCCACTTT.

This clonotype has only a few counts. J is TRBJ2-3 and V is TRBV9; a possible D gene is TRBD2 (6 bases). Germline V gene lookup returns CDR1 SGDLS and CDR2 YYNGEE. This CDR3 is built from 14 residues. Trimming cost V 6 bases and J 3 bases, with 14 bases left between them. The CDR3 reads CASNPIAETDTQYF. CDR3 nucleotide sequence: TGTGCCAGCAACCCCATAGCGGAAACAGATACGCAGTATTTT.

This clonotype has at least ten counts. CDR3 sequence reads: CSARQGADTEAFF. The CDR3 DNA reads TGCAGTGCGCGACAGGGGGCAGACACTGAAGCTTTCTTT. The rearrangement joins TRBV20-1 to TRBJ1-1; TRBD1 agrees at 10 bases. CDR1 and CDR2 from the germline V gene are DFQATT and SNEGSKA (reference sequence). V was pared by 6 bases and J by 3 bases, with 4 bases of the junction left unmatched. The CDR3 is 13 amino acids.

This clonotype was picked up a small number of times. The V gene is TRBV19, the J gene TRBJ2-3, with D uncertain. CDR1 and CDR2 (germline): LNHDA, SQIVND (reference sequence). The CDR3 consists of 13 residues. Trimming removed 7 bases from V and 9 bases from J, with 17 bases in between. The CDR3 DNA reads as TGTGCCAGTACCCCCTCTGAGCGAGCCACGCAGTATTTT. Protein: CASTPSERATQYF.

This clonotype was seen only a few times. The gene calls are TRBV14 and TRBJ1-2; TRBD1 matches at 9 bases. The CDR3 totals 16 residues. Unmatched junction bases numbered 8, after V lost 4 bases and J lost 2 bases. Germline V lookup: CDR1 SGHDN, CDR2 FVKESK. The CDR3 region is CASSRTGATLNYGYTF. The CDR3 nucleotides are TGTGCCAGCAGCCGGACAGGGGCGACCCTAAACTATGGCTACACCTTC.

The chain recombines TRBV5-6 with TRBJ2-3; TRBD2 matches 7 bases. The CDR3 has 16 amino acids. Losses at the gene ends were 0 bases for V and 0 bases for J; bases not matched to a gene: 4. CDR1 and CDR2 from the germline V gene are SGHDT and YYEEEE. The CDR3 DNA reads TGTGCCAGCAGCTTGGGGCGGGAGACTAGCACAGATACGCAGTATTTT. Its translation is CASSLGRETSTDTQYF. Full variable domain (remainder filled in from reference TRBV5-6 and TRBJ2-3): DAGVTQSPTHLIKTRGQQVTLRCSPKSGHDTVSWYQQALGQGPQFIFQYYEEEERQRGNFPDRFSGHQFPNYSSELNVNALLLGDSALYLCASSLGRETSTDTQYFGPGTRLTVL.

The chain couples TRBV13 to TRBJ2-1; 11 bases align to TRBD2. The CDR3 totals 16 residues. Germline CDR1 is PRHDT and CDR2 is FYEKMQ (reference sequence). V shed 3 bases, J shed 5 bases, and the junction held 6 bases outside the gene matches. CDR3 protein: CASSFSLAGVDNEQFF. The CDR3 DNA reads TGTGCCAGCAGCTTTTCACTAGCGGGAGTAGACAATGAGCAGTTCTTC.

V and J are TRBV3-1 and TRBJ1-1; D not resolved. Germline V gene lookup returns CDR1 LGHDT and CDR2 YNNKEL (reference sequence). The length of the CDR3 is 14 residues. Deletions cut 3 bases from V and 2 bases from J, with 10 bases between. The CDR3 spells CASSQRSINTEAFF. The CDR3 DNA reads as TGTGCCAGCAGCCAGAGAAGTATAAACACTGAAGCTTTCTTT.

There are a few counts of this clonotype. This chain joins TRBV28 and TRBJ1-3; tentative D call: TRBD1 (5 bases). This CDR3 is built from 17 residues. Trimming removed 4 bases from V and 0 bases from J, with 16 bases in between. From germline, CDR1 is MDHEN and CDR2 SYDVKM. The DNA of the CDR3 is TGTGCCAGCAGTTCACCTCCCGACAGAGCCTCTGGAAACACCATATATTTT. It translates to CASSSPPDRASGNTIYF.

There are a few counts of this clonotype. The chain recombines TRBV27 with TRBJ1-4; no firm D call. This CDR3 contains 15 residues. The germline CDR1 and CDR2 sequences are MNHEY and SMNVEV (reference sequence). V was cut by 5 bases and J by 8 bases, with 18 bases left in between. The CDR3 reads CASSRSDGLSEKLFF. The CDR3 coding sequence is TGTGCCAGCAGTCGGAGTGACGGCCTCTCGGAAAAACTGTTTTTT.